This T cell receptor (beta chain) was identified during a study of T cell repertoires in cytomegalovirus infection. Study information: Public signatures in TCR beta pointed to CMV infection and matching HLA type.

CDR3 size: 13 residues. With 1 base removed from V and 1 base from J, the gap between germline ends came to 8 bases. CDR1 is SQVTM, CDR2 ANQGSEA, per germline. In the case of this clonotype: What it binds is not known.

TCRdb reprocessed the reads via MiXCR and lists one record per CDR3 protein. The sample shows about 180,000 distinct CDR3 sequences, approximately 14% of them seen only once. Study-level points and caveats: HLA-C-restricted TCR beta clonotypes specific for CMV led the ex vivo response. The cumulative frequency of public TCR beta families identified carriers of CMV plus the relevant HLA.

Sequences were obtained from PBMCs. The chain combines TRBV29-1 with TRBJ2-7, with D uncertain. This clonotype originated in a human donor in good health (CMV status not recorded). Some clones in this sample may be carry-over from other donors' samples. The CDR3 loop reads CSVEATQSYEQYF. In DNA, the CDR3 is TGCAGCGTTGAAGCGACTCAATCCTACGAGCAGTACTTC.